The rows below give T cell receptor beta chains drawn from one sample of a study of Ad26.COV2.S vaccination and SARS-CoV-2 variants. Clones were sequenced by immunoSEQ multiplex PCR, and TCRdb holds only the in-frame ones, with some missing. Of roughly 320,000 clones in the sample, 85% were seen once. Here the sequenced sample was peripheral blood, taken in a trial of Ad26.COV2.S vaccine versus placebo. The receptors derive from a person between 18 and 65 years old who received the Ad26.COV2.S COVID-19 vaccine or a placebo. Both conserved end residues are part of each CDR3.

>TRBV6-5
CASRPGTANSYEQYF
>TRBV19
CASSIVYRGPYNSPLHF
>TRBV12-3/TRBV12-4
CASSITGNTIYF
>TRBV4-1
CASSQGKGTLQETQYF
>TRBV24-1
CATSDSTARRYF
>TRBV6-5
CASRQDRLYNSPLHF
>TRBV27
CASSLTSGGADEQFF
>TRBV7-3
CASSLRPIDYGYTF
>TRBV28
CASSSHDTRWQFF
>TRBV6-6
CASSPNLLAGGFTDTQYF
>TRBV3-1/TRBV3-2
CASSHRGPTDTQYF
>TRBV29-1
CSAGGGGGTDTQYF
>TRBV6-6
CASSSDSHNYGYTF
>TRBV3-1/TRBV3-2
CASSQESGELFF
>TRBV29-1
CSVNRDSDYTEAFF
>TRBV5-8
CASSLGLVDNEQFF
>TRBV7-6
CASSPGLAGGETQYF
>TRBV11-2
CASSLEGGATEAFF
>TRBV5-6
CASSLGLAGTQETQYF
>TRBV20-1
CSASPSGDYEQYF
>TRBV4-2
CASGQGGQAGGPNEQFF
>TRBV20-1
CSASRDRGREDTQYF
>TRBV6-5
CASSRLDGNRNTIYF
>TRBV5-4
CASSLDGGSRTDTQYF
>TRBV6-2/TRBV6-3
CASSSRPGDEQYF
>TRBV15
CATSRPSLGNTEAFF
>TRBV30
CAWSVLDVNNSPLHF
>TRBV18
CASSPSGISGLFF
>TRBV7-2
CASSPQGDQPQHF
>TRBV7-3
CASSLTADLGEETQYF
>TRBV19
CASSDRPGQDYEQYF
>TRBV15
CATSREGGRGLMNTEAFF
>TRBV10-3
CATSSRGGGQPQHF
>TRBV6-5
CASSYEGLRTDTQYF
>TRBV7-2
CASSQRSYNEQFF
>TRBV3-1/TRBV3-2
CASSQVVSPGQPQHF
>TRBV21-1
CASSNGPEVREQYF
>TRBV19
CASSISQDFSYNEQFF
>TRBV19
CASSRNTGPDELFF
>TRBV30
CACGPRGARYGYTF
>TRBV6-1
CASSEVGNYGYTF
>TRBV12-3/TRBV12-4
CASSRTEQFF
>TRBV7-9
CASSARPEGNTEAFF
>TRBV6-5
CASAGGQGITFF
>TRBV28
CASSFWSDRMRNQPQHF
>TRBV27
CASNTPGRSSYEQYF
>TRBV9
CASSVRPRNTEAFF
>TRBV28
CASRYPGHRSSYTF